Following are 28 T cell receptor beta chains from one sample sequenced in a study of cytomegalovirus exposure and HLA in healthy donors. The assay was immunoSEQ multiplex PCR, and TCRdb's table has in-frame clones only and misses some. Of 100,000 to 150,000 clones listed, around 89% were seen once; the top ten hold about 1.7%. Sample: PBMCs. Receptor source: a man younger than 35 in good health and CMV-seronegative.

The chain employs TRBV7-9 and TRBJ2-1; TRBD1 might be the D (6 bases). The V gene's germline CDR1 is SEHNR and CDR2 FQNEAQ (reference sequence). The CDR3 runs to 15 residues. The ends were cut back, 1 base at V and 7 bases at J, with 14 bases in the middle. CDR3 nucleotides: TGTGCCAGCAGCTTAGTACAGGGTCCGGGGAATGAGCAGTTCTTC. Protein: CASSLVQGPGNEQFF.

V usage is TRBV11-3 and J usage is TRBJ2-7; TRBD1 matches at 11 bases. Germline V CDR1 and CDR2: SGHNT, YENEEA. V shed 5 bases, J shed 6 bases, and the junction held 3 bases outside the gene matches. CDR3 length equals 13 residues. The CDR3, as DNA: TGTGCCAGCAGCCTCGGGACAGGGGGCGAGCAGTACTTC. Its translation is CASSLGTGGEQYF.

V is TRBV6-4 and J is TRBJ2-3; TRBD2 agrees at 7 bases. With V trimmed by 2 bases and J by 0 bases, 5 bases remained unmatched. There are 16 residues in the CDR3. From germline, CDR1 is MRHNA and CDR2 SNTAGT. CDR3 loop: CASSDGTTRSTDTQYF. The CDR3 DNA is TGTGCCAGCAGTGACGGGACTACCCGTAGCACAGATACGCAGTATTTT.

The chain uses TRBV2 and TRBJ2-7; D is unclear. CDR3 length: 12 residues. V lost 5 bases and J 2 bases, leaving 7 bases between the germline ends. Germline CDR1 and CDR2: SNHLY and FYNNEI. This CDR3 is CASSKDTYEQYF. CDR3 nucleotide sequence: TGTGCCAGCAGTAAAGACACCTACGAGCAGTACTTC.

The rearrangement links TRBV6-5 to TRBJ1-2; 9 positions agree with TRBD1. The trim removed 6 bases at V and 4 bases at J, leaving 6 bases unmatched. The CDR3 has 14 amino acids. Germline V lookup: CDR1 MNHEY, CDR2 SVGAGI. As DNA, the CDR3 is TGTGCCAGCAGCAGCCGGGACAGGGTCTATGGCTACACCTTC. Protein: CASSSRDRVYGYTF.

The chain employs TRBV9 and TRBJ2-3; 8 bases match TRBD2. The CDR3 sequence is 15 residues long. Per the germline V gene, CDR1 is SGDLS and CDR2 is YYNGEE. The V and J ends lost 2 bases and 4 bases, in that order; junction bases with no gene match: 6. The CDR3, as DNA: TGTGCCAGCAGCGTCGGAAGCGGGGGCTCAGATACGCAGTATTTT. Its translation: CASSVGSGGSDTQYF.

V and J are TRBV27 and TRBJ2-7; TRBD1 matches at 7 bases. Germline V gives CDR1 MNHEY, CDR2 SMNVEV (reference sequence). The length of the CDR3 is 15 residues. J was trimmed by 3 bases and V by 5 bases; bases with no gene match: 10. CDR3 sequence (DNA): TGTGCCAGCAGTCCCACAGGGGACCCCATCTACGAGCAGTACTTC. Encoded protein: CASSPTGDPIYEQYF.

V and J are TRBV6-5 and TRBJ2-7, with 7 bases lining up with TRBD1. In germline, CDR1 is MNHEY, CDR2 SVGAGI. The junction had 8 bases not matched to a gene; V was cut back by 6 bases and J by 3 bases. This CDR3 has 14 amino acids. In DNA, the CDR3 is TGTGCCAGCAGGAGACAGGGATCGTTCTACGAGCAGTACTTC. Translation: CASRRQGSFYEQYF.

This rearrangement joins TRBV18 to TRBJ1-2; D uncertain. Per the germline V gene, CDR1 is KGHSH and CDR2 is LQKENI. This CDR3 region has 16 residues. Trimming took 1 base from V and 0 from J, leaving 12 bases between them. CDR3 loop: CASSPLGEPTNYGYTF. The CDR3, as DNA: TGTGCCAGCTCACCACTCGGGGAGCCCACTAACTATGGCTACACCTTC.

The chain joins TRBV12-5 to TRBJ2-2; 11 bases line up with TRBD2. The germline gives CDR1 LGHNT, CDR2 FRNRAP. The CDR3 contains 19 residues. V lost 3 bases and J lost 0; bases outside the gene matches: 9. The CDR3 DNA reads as TGTGCTAGTGGTTTTCTAGACGGGACTAGCGGATCGAACACCGGGGAGCTGTTTTTT. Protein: CASGFLDGTSGSNTGELFF. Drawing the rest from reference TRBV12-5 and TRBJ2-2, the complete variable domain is DARVTQTPRHKVTEMGQEVTMRCQPILGHNTVFWYRQTMMQGLELLAYFRNRAPLDDSGMPKDRFSAEMPDATLATLKIQPSEPRDSAVYFCASGFLDGTSGSNTGELFFGEGSRLTVL.

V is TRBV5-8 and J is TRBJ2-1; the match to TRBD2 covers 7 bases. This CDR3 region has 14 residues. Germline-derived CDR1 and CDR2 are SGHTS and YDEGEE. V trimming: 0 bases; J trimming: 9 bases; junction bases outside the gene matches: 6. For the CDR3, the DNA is TGTGCCAGCAGCTTGGGCGGGAGTTATAGTGAGCAGTTCTTC. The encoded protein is CASSLGGSYSEQFF.

The CDR3 sequence is CASRRQGGSYEQYF. The CDR3 DNA reads as TGTGCCAGCAGACGACAGGGGGGGTCCTACGAGCAGTACTTC. This sequence joins TRBV6-5 and TRBJ2-7, with TRBD1 matching over 9 bases. This CDR3 has 14 residues. Germline V gives CDR1 MNHEY, CDR2 SVGAGI. V lost 6 bases and J lost 1; bases outside the gene matches: 4.

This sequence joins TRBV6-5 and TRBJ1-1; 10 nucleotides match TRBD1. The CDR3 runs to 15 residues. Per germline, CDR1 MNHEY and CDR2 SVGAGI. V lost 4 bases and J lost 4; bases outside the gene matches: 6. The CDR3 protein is CASSFSRDRGTEAFF. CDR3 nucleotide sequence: TGTGCCAGCAGTTTCAGCCGGGACAGGGGCACTGAAGCTTTCTTT.

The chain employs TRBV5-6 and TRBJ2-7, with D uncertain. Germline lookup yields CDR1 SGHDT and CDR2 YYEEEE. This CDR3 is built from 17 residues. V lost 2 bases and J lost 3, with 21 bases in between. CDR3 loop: CASSFELTQANFYEQYF. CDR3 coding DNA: TGTGCCAGCAGCTTCGAGTTGACCCAAGCGAACTTCTACGAGCAGTACTTC.

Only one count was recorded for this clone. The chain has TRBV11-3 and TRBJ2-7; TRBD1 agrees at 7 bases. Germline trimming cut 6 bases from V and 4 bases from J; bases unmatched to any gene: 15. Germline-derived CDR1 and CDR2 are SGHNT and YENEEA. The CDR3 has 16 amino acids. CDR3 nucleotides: TGTGCCAGCAGTTACAGGGGTGGGTCGGCAGAATACGAGCAGTACTTC. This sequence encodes CASSYRGGSAEYEQYF.

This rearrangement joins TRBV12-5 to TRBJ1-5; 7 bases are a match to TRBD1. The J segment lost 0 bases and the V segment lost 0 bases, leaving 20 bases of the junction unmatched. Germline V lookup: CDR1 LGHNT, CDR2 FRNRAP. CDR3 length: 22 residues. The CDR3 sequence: CASGLVPFFEGAMGYSNQPQHF. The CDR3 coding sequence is TGTGCTAGTGGTTTGGTACCTTTTTTCGAGGGGGCAATGGGTTATAGCAATCAGCCCCAGCATTTT.

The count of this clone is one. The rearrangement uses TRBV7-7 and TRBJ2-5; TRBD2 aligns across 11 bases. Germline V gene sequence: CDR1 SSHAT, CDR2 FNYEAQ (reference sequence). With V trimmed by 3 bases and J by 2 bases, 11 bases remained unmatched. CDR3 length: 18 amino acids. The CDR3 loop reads CASSFGLAGGPRQETQYF. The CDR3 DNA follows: TGTGCCAGCAGCTTTGGGCTAGCGGGAGGCCCCAGACAAGAGACCCAGTACTTC.

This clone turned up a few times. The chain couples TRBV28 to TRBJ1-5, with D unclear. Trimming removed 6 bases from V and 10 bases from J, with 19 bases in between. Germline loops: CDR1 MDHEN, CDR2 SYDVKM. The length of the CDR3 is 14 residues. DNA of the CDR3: TGTGCCAGCAGGAATGCGGGTTTGGGGTTTCCCCAGCATTTT. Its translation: CASRNAGLGFPQHF. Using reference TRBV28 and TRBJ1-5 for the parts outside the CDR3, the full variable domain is DVKVTQSSRYLVKRTGEKVFLECVQDMDHENMFWYRQDPGLGLRLIYFSYDVKMKEKGDIPEGYSVSREKKERFSLILESASTNQTSMYLCASRNAGLGFPQHFGDGTRLSIL.

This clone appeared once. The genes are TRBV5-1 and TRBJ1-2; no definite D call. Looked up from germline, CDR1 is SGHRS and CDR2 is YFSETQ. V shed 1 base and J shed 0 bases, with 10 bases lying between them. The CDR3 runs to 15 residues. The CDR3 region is CASSLSGYPNYGYTF. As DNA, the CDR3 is TGCGCCAGCAGCTTGTCGGGATACCCTAACTATGGCTACACCTTC.

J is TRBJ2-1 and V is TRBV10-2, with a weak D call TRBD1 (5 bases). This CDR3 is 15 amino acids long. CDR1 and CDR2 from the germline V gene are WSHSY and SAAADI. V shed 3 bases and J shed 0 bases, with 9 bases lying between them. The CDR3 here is CASSEGDSSYNEQFF. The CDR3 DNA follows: TGCGCCAGCAGTGAAGGGGATAGCTCCTACAATGAGCAGTTCTTC.

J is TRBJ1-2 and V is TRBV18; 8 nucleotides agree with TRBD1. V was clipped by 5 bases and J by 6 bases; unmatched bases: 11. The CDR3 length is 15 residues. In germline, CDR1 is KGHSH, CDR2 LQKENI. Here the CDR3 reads CASSSGLDRVHGYTF. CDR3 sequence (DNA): TGTGCCAGCTCATCCGGTTTGGACAGGGTACATGGCTACACCTTC.

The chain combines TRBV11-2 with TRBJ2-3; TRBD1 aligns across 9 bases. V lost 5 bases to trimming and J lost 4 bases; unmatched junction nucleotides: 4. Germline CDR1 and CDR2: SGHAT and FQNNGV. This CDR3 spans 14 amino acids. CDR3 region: CASSRQGEADTQYF. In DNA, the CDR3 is TGTGCCAGCAGCCGACAGGGGGAAGCAGATACGCAGTATTTT.

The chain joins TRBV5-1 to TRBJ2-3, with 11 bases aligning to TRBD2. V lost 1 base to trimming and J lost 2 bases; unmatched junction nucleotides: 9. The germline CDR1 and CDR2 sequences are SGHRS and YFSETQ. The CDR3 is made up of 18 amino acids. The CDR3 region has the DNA TGCGCCAGCAGCTTGCAAGCTAGCGGGGGGTTGTACACAGATACGCAGTATTTT. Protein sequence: CASSLQASGGLYTDTQYF.

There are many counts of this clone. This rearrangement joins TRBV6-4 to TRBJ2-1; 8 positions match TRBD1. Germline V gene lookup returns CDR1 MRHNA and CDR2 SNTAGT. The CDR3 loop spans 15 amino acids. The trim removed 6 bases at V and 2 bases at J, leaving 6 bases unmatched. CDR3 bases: TGTGCCAGCAGCCCAGGACAGGGAACCTACAATGAGCAGTTCTTC. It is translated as CASSPGQGTYNEQFF.

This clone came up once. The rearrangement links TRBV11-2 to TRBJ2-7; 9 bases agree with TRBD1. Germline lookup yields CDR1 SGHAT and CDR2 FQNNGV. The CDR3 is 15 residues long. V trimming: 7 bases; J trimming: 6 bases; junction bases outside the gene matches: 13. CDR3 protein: CASTRTGGLLGEQYF. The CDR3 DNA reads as TGTGCCAGCACCCGAACAGGGGGCCTTCTCGGCGAGCAGTACTTC.

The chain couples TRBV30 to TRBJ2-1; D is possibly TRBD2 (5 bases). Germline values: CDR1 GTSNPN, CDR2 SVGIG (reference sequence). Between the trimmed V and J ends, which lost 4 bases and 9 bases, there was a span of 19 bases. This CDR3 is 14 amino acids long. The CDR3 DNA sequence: TGTGCCTGGACCCTCGAGGGCCTGTGGGGTGAGCAGTTCTTC. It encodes CAWTLEGLWGEQFF.

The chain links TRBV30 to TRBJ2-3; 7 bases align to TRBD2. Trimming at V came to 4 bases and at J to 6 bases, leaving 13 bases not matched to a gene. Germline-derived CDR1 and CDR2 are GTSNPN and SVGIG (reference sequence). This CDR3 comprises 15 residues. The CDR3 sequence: CAWNKLAALRDTQYF. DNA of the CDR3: TGTGCCTGGAATAAGCTAGCGGCTCTGAGGGATACGCAGTATTTT. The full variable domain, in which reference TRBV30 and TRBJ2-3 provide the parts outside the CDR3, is SQTIHQWPATLVQPVGSPLSLECTVEGTSNPNLYWYRQAAGRGLQLLFYSVGIGQISSEVPQNLSASRPQDRQFILSSKKLLLSDSGFYLCAWNKLAALRDTQYFGPGTRLTVL.

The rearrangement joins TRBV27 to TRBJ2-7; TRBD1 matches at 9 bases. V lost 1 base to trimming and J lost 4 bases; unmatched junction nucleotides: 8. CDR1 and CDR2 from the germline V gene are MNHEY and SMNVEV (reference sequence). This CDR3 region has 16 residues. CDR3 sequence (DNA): TGTGCCAGCAGTTTATGGTCCGGGACAGGGCCATACGAGCAGTACTTC. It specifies CASSLWSGTGPYEQYF.